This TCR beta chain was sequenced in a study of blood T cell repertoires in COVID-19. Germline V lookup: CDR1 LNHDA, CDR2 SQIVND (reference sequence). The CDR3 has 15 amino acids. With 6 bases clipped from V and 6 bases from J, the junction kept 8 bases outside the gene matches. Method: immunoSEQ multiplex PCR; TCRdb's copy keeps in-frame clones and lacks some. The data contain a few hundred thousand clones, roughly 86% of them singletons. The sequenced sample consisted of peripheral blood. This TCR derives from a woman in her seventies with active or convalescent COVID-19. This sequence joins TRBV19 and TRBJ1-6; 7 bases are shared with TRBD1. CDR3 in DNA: TGTGCCAGTAGAACTACAGGGGCCTCTAATTCACCCCTCCACTTT. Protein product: CASRTTGASNSPLHF.